The 2 T cell receptor beta chains below all came from one sample that was sequenced in a study of Ad26.COV2.S vaccination and SARS-CoV-2 variants. Treatment given: roughly 19 received Ad26.COV2.S at low or high dose, single or two shots; about 5 received placebo; per-sample allocation not given. Sampling occurred on day 63 after the first vaccine or placebo injection. Only in-frame clones appear in the TCRdb table, and some are missing; sequencing was by immunoSEQ multiplex PCR. The sample lists roughly 420,000 clones, roughly 89% occurring once. Sample: peripheral blood, taken in a trial of Ad26.COV2.S vaccine versus placebo. These TCRs come from a person aged 18-65 years who received the Ad26.COV2.S COVID-19 vaccine or a placebo.

The chain employs TRBV24-1 and TRBJ2-5; 11 nucleotides agree with TRBD1. The CDR3 is 15 residues long. Germline lookup yields CDR1 KGHDR and CDR2 SFDVKD. J was trimmed by 4 bases and V by 4 bases; bases with no gene match: 4. CDR3 DNA: TGTGCCACCAGTGACCCCGGGACAGGGGGAGAGACCCAGTACTTC. It translates to CATSDPGTGGETQYF.

The chain joins TRBV5-8 to TRBJ2-5; 13 bases map to TRBD2. The length of the CDR3 is 16 residues. The ends lost 4 bases at V and 8 bases at J; junction bases unmatched: 11. Germline loops: CDR1 SGHTS, CDR2 YDEGEE. The CDR3 protein is CASSRSRTSGGGTQYF. CDR3 in DNA: TGTGCCAGCAGCCGATCTCGGACTAGCGGGGGTGGCACCCAGTACTTC. Complete variable domain (other parts from reference TRBV5-8 and TRBJ2-5): EAGVTQSPTHLIKTRGQQATLRCSPISGHTSVYWYQQALGLGLQFLLWYDEGEERNRGNFPPRFSGRQFPNYSSELNVNALELEDSALYLCASSRSRTSGGGTQYFGPGTRLLVL.